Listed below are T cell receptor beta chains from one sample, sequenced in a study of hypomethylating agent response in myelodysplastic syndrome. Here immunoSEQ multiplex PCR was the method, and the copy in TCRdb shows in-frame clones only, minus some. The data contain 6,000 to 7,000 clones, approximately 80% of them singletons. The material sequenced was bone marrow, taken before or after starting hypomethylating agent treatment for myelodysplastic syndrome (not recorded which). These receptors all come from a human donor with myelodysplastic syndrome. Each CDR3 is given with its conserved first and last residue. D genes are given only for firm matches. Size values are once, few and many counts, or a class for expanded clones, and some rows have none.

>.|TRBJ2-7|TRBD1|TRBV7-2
CASSNRQGAYEQYF
TGTGCCAGCAGCAACAGACAGGGTGCCTACGAGCAGTACTTC
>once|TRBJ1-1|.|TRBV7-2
CASSLLTARTAEAFF
TGTGCCAGCAGCCTCCTGACGGCGCGGACCGCTGAAGCTTTCTTT
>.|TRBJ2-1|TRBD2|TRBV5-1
CASSQARDYVYNEQFF
TGCGCCAGCAGCCAGGCAAGGGACTATGTCTACAATGAGCAGTTCTTC
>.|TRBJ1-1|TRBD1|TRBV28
CASSRTGQRATEAFF
TGTGCCAGCAGTAGAACGGGACAGAGGGCCACTGAAGCTTTCTTT
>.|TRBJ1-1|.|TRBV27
CASYRAIGAFF
TGTGCCAGCTACAGGGCAATAGGAGCTTTCTTT
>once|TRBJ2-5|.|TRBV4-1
CASSLTEGETQYF
TGCGCCAGCAGCTTGACAGAAGGAGAGACCCAGTACTTC
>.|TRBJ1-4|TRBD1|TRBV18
CASSAGTGDEKLFF
TGTGCCAGCTCCGCCGGGACAGGGGATGAAAAACTGTTTTTT
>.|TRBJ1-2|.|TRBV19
CASRPGTLAGYTF
TGTGCCAGTAGACCTGGGACCTTGGCCGGCTACACCTTC
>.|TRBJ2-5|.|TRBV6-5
CASSRSPEETQYF
TGTGCCAGCAGTCGTAGTCCGGAAGAGACCCAGTACTTC
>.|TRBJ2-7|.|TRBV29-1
CSVGDGFSSYEQYF
TGCAGCGTTGGGGACGGCTTCAGCTCCTACGAGCAGTACTTC
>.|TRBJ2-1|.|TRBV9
CASRDTYPVYNEQFF
TGTGCCAGCAGGGACACCTACCCCGTCTACAATGAGCAGTTCTTC
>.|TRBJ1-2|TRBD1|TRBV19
CASSARQGTNYGYTF
TGTGCCAGTAGTGCCCGACAGGGGACTAACTATGGCTACACCTTC
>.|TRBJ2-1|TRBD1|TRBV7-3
CASSPDRGYNEQFF
TGTGCCAGCAGCCCGGACAGGGGATACAATGAGCAGTTCTTC
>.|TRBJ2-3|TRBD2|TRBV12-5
CASGLAAGVGTDTQYF
TGTGCTAGTGGTTTGGCCGCGGGAGTGGGTACAGATACGCAGTATTTT
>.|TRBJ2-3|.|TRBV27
CASSLQGLAGTDTQYF
TGTGCCAGCAGTCTACAGGGGCTAGCGGGCACAGATACGCAGTATTTT
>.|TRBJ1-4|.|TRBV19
CASSFLLQGSLFF
TGTGCCAGTAGTTTCCTGTTACAGGGTTCACTGTTTTTT
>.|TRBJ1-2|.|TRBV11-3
CASSFNRVNYGYTF
TGTGCCAGCAGCTTTAACAGGGTGAACTATGGCTACACCTTC
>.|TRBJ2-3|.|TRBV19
CAPTSPTQYF
TGTGCCCCGACGTCCCCGACGCAGTATTTT
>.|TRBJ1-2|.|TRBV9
CASSVERGTGYGYTF
TGTGCCAGCAGCGTAGAGAGGGGCACCGGCTATGGCTACACCTTC
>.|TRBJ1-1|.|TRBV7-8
CASSLGANRAFF
TGTGCCAGCAGCTTAGGGGCAAATCGTGCTTTCTTT
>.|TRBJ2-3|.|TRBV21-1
CASSKGEAMAQYF
TGTGCCAGCAGCAAGGGGGAGGCTATGGCGCAGTATTTT
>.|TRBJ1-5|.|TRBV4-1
CASSQTWQGGQPQHF
TGCGCCAGCAGCCAAACATGGCAGGGCGGTCAGCCCCAGCATTTT
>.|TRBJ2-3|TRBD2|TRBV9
CASSPLAGGNTDTQYF
TGTGCCAGCAGCCCTCTAGCGGGAGGTAACACAGATACGCAGTATTTT
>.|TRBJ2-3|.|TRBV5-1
CASALSGTDTQYF
TGCGCCAGCGCCCTTAGCGGCACAGATACGCAGTATTTT
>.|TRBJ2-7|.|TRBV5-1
CASSLGWAGRFYEQYF
TGCGCCAGCAGCTTAGGATGGGCAGGCCGTTTCTACGAGCAGTACTTC
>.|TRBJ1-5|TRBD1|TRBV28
CASSFTGAGGSNQPQHF
TGTGCCAGCAGTTTCACCGGGGCAGGGGGGAGCAATCAGCCCCAGCATTTT
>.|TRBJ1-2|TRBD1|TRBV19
CASTSPGQGSYGYTF
TGTGCCAGTACTTCTCCGGGACAGGGTTCCTATGGCTACACCTTC
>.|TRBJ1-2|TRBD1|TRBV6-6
CASSPKGALNYGYTF
TGTGCCAGCAGTCCCAAGGGGGCGCTTAACTATGGCTACACCTTC
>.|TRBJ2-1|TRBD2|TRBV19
CASRGGELAGSYNEQFF
TGTGCCAGTAGGGGGGGCGAACTAGCGGGTTCCTACAATGAGCAGTTCTTC
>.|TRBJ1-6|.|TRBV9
CASSASGRDNSPLHF
TGTGCCAGCAGCGCCTCGGGACGGGATAATTCACCCCTCCACTTT
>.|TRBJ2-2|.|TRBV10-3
CAISEPKQNTGELFF
TGTGCCATCAGTGAGCCCAAACAGAACACCGGGGAGCTGTTTTTT